These 14 T cell receptor beta chains came from one sample sequenced in a study of human T cells and chemical hapten exposure. TCRdb re-analysed the RACE reads in MiXCR, keeping a single row per CDR3 protein. The sample contains 280,000 or so distinct CDR3 sequences, approximately 7.5% of which appear only once. Time point given: pre-sensitization, week 0. The treatment was: therapeutic diphenylcyclopropenone sensitization with weekly scalp DPC. The source material was whole blood, sampled in connection with sensitization to the hapten diphenylcyclopropenone (DPC). The receptor set was obtained from a man aged 18 to 29 with alopecia areata. Some clones in this sample may be carry-over from other donors' samples.

This clonotype showed up many times. The chain is built from TRBV21-1 and TRBJ2-7; the D call in the table, TRBD1, was not verified against the DNA. TRBV21-1 counts as a pseudogene. The CDR3 totals 16 residues. CDR3 nucleotides: TGTGCCAGCAGCAAACGGACAGATTCCCTCTCCTACGAGCAGTACGTC. As protein: CASSKRTDSLSYEQYV.

This clonotype was counted a few times. The chain combines TRBV18 with TRBJ2-7, with 10 bases identical to TRBD1. CDR1 KGHSH and CDR2 LQKENI come from the germline V gene. V lost 3 bases and J lost 5; bases outside the gene matches: 10. The CDR3 runs 16 residues. In DNA, the CDR3 is TGTGCCAGCTCACCGAGGGGGGACAGGGGAGGCCACGAGCAGTACGTC. It specifies CASSPRGDRGGHEQYV.

This clonotype was observed a few times. The gene calls are TRBV3-1 and TRBJ1-4, with TRBD1 matching over 9 bases. This CDR3 is 15 amino acids long. J lost 7 bases, V lost 4 bases, and 7 bases had no gene match. CDR1 is LGHDT, CDR2 YNNKEL, per germline (reference sequence). This CDR3 is CASSLPGQGGEKLFF. The CDR3, as DNA: TGTGCCAGCAGCCTTCCGGGACAGGGTGGTGAAAAACTGTTTTTT. Full variable domain (missing parts from reference TRBV3-1 and TRBJ1-4): DTAVSQTPKYLVTQMGNDKSIKCEQNLGHDTMYWYKQDSKKFLKIMFSYNNKELIINETVPNRFSPKSPDKAHLNLHINSLELGDSAVYFCASSLPGQGGEKLFFGSGTQLSVL.

V is TRBV7-2 and J is TRBJ1-5, with TRBD1 matching 8 bases. With V trimmed by 1 base and J by 0 bases, 11 bases remained unmatched. The CDR3 loop spans 19 amino acids. The germline CDR1 and CDR2 sequences are SGHTA and FQGNSA. The CDR3 protein is CASSLVEAWTGNSNQPQHF. The DNA of the CDR3 is TGTGCCAGCAGCTTAGTGGAGGCCTGGACAGGGAATAGCAATCAGCCCCAGCATTTT. Supplemented by reference TRBV7-2 and TRBJ1-5, the full variable domain reads GAGVSQSPSNKVTEKGKDVELRCDPISGHTALYWYRQSLGQGLEFLIYFQGNSAPDKSGLPSDRFSAERTGGSVSTLTIQRTQQEDSAVYLCASSLVEAWTGNSNQPQHFGDGTRLSIL.

This clonotype was recorded a few times. The chain uses TRBV6-2 or TRBV6-3 and TRBJ2-7; D is ambiguous. Trimming cost V 7 bases and J 0 bases, with 10 bases left between them. There are 13 residues in the CDR3. CDR1 and CDR2 from the germline V gene are MNHEY and SVGEGT. The CDR3 spells CASMRTDSYEQYV. In DNA form, the CDR3 reads TGTGCCAGCATGAGGACCGACTCCTACGAGCAGTACGTC.

This chain connects TRBV12-3 or TRBV12-4 to TRBJ2-1, with 12 bases lining up with TRBD2. Trimming removed 2 bases from V and 0 bases from J; junction bases left unmatched: 2. CDR3 length: 17 amino acids. CDR3 bases: TGTGCCAGCAGTTTAACTAGCGGGGGGTACTCCTACAATGAGCAGTTCTTC. Amino acid sequence: CASSLTSGGYSYNEQFF.

V and J are TRBV4-3 and TRBJ2-2, with D possibly TRBD1 on 5 matching bases. The CDR3 length is 15 residues. Per germline, CDR1 LGHNA and CDR2 YSLEER. V was trimmed by 0 bases and J by 10 bases, leaving 15 bases between them. This CDR3 is CASSQDRGYAAELFF. CDR3 nucleotide sequence: TGCGCCAGCAGCCAAGATAGGGGCTACGCTGCGGAGCTGTTTTTT.

This clonotype was seen a few times. The V and J genes are TRBV4-3 and TRBJ2-3, with 8 bases fitting TRBD1. V was pared by 0 bases and J by 6 bases, with 8 bases of the junction left unmatched. CDR3 length: 16 residues. Germline loops: CDR1 LGHNA, CDR2 YSLEER. The CDR3 DNA reads TGCGCCAGCAGCCAAGATCTGAGACAGGGGCTGGATACGCAGTATTTT. It encodes CASSQDLRQGLDTQYF.

V gene TRBV7-2 combines with J gene TRBJ2-1; 8 bases agree with TRBD1. V trimming: 3 bases; J trimming: 3 bases; junction bases outside the gene matches: 4. CDR1 is SGHTA, CDR2 FQGNSA, per germline. CDR3 length: 15 amino acids. In DNA form, the CDR3 reads TGTGCCAGCAGCTTTCTGGGACAGGACTACAATGAGCAGTTCTTC. Translating gives CASSFLGQDYNEQFF.

The rearrangement uses TRBV15 and TRBJ1-1, with 9 bases matching TRBD1. The V segment lost 4 bases and the J segment 2 bases; nucleotides outside the gene matches: 5. The germline V gene encodes CDR1 LNHNV and CDR2 YYDKDF (reference sequence). This CDR3 is built from 15 residues. In DNA, the CDR3 is TGTGCCACCAGCACGGAGGGACAGGGAAACACTGAAGCTTTCTTT. Residues: CATSTEGQGNTEAFF. The full variable domain, in which reference TRBV15 and TRBJ1-1 provide the parts outside the CDR3, is DAMVIQNPRYQVTQFGKPVTLSCSQTLNHNVMYWYQQKSSQAPKLLFHYYDKDFNNEADTPDNFQSRRPNTSFCFLDIRSPGLGDTAMYLCATSTEGQGNTEAFFGQGTRLTVV.

This clonotype was counted many times. This sequence joins TRBV6-5 and TRBJ1-6; D not resolved. V was clipped by 6 bases and J by 13 bases, with 13 bases between them. Germline-derived CDR1 and CDR2 are MNHEY and SVGAGI. There are 12 residues in the CDR3. The chain's CDR3 is CASRPPSTPLHF. CDR3 bases: TGTGCCAGCAGACCCCCTTCCACCCCCCTCCACTTT.

This clonotype was observed at least ten times. V is TRBV28 and J is TRBJ2-2, with a tentative D call TRBD2 (5 bases). The V end was cut by 7 bases, the J end by 0 bases, with 12 bases between. Germline loops: CDR1 MDHEN, CDR2 SYDVKM. CDR3 size: 15 residues. As DNA, the CDR3 is TGTGCCAGCACTCAGCGGCCTACGAACACCGGGGAGCTGTTTTTT. This gives the protein CASTQRPTNTGELFF.

This clonotype was seen only a few times. This rearrangement joins TRBV28 to TRBJ2-7; a weak D match, TRBD1 (6 bases). This CDR3 is built from 14 residues. Germline CDR1 is MDHEN and CDR2 is SYDVKM. V lost 4 bases and J 1 base, leaving 11 bases between the germline ends. CDR3 coding DNA: TGTGCCAGCAGTTGGGGGACATCTTCCTACGAGCAGTACTTC. Its protein is CASSWGTSSYEQYF.

This clonotype appeared a few times. This chain uses TRBV10-3 with TRBJ2-3, with 10 bases identical to TRBD2. The CDR3 consists of 16 residues. Germline CDR1 is ENHRY and CDR2 is SYGVKD. The J segment lost 1 base and the V segment lost 6 bases, leaving 7 bases of the junction unmatched. In DNA, the CDR3 is TGTGCCATCAGGGCTACTAGCGGGGAGGGCACAGATACGCAGTATTTT. This gives the protein CAIRATSGEGTDTQYF.